This TCR beta chain was captured in a study of T cell changes during pregnancy in multiple sclerosis. The CDR3 spans 18 residues. CDR1 is SGHTA and CDR2 is FQGNSA in the germline V gene. Trimming stripped 5 bases from V and 1 base from J, with 20 bases between. Sequenced by immunoSEQ multiplex PCR; TCRdb stores in-frame clones only, minus some. The repertoire holds fewer than 65,000 clones, with about 89% as singletons. This clone came up once. The input for sequencing was CD8+ T cells from peripheral blood mononuclear cells, taken after pregnancy. The V and J genes are TRBV7-2 and TRBJ2-2; a possible D gene is TRBD2 (6 bases). This clonotype originated in a female donor with multiple sclerosis, enrolled in a pregnancy study. CDR3 sequence: CASSPPERREQNTGELFF. As DNA, the CDR3 is TGTGCCAGCAGCCCCCCGGAGAGGCGGGAACAGAACACCGGGGAGCTGTTTTTT.